This T cell receptor (beta chain) is from a study of B cell selection in AIRE deficiency. Findings and limits, study-wide: Patient Tconv cells held 25% to 35% of Treg sequences shared by healthy donors. Of around 3,700 shared Treg TCRbeta sequences, 31.6% were healthy-donor-only and approximately 9.7% patient-only. TCRbeta-only data showed 36.6% of shared healthy Treg sequences in healthy Tconv. CDR3s were shorter in shared Treg sequences, reflecting few non-templated nucleotide insertions.

As for this clone: Its antigen is not identified.

Germline CDR1 MGHRA, CDR2 YSYEKL. The junction had 19 bases not matched to a gene; V was cut back by 1 base and J by 2 bases. There are 20 residues in the CDR3. The protocol was immunoSEQ multiplex PCR, while the TCRdb copy is restricted to in-frame clones and leaves out a portion. This sample has about 24,000 clones, with approximately 97% found just once. Sorting defined conventional CD4 T cells as CD4+CD127+. This sequence was found in a human donor with AIRE deficiency. Sequencing was carried out using conventional CD4+ T cells sorted from PBMCs. The rearrangement links TRBV4-1 to TRBJ2-7; 8 positions agree with TRBD2. The CDR3 sequence is CASSQGPGSPLLAAPYEQYF. Written as DNA, the CDR3 is TGCGCCAGCAGCCAAGGCCCCGGGTCTCCGTTACTAGCGGCACCCTACGAGCAGTACTTC.